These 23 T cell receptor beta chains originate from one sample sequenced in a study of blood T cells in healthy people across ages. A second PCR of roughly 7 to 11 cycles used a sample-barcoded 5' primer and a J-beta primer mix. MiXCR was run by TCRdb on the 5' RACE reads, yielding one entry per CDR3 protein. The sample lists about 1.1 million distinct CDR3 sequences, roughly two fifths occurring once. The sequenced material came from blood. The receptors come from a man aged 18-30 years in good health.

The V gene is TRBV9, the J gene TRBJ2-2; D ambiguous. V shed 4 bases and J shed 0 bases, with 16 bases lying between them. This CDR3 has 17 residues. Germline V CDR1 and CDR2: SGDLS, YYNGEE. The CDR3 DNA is TGTGCCAGCAGCTCACCCGTATCGACCCCGAACACCGGGGAGCTGTTTTTT. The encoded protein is CASSSPVSTPNTGELFF.

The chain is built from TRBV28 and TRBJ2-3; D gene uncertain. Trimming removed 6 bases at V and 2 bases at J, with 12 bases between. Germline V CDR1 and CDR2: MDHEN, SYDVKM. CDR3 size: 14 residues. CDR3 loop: CASRGRQPTDTQYF. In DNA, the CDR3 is TGTGCCAGCAGGGGAAGACAACCCACAGATACGCAGTATTTT.

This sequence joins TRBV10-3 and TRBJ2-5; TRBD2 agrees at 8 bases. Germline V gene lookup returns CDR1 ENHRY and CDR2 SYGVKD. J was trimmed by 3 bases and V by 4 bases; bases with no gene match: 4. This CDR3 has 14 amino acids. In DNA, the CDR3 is TGTGCCATCAGTGGGCGGGAGGTCAAAGAGACCCAGTACTTC. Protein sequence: CAISGREVKETQYF.

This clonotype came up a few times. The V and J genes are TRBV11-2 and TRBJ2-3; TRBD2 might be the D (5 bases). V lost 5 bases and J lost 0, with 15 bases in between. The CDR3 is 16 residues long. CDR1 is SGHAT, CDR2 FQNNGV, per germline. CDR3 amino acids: CASSRKSLASTDTQYF. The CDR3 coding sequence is TGTGCCAGCAGCCGGAAGTCATTAGCGAGCACAGATACGCAGTATTTT.

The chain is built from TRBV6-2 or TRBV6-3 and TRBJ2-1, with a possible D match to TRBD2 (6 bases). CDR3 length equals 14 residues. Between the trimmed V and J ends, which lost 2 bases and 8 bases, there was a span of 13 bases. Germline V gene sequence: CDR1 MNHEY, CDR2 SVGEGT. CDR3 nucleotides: TGTGCCAGCAGTTACAGCGGGCGGGGTTATGAGCAGTTCTTC. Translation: CASSYSGRGYEQFF.

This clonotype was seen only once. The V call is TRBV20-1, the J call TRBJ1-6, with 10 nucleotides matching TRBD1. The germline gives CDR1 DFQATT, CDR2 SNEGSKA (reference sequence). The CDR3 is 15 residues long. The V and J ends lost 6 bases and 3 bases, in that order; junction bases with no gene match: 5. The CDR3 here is CSAGQGDNYNSPLHF. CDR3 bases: TGCAGTGCCGGACAGGGGGATAACTATAATTCACCCCTCCACTTT.

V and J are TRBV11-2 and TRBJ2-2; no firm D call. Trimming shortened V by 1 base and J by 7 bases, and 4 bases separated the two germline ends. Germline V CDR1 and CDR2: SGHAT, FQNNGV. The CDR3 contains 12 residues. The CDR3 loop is CASSLARGELFF. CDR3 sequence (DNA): TGTGCCAGCAGCTTAGCTCGCGGGGAGCTGTTTTTT.

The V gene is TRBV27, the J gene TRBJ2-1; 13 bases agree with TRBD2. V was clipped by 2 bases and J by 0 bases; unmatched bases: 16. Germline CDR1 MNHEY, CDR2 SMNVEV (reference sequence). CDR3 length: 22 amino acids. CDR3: CASSLGEVLGLAGFHSYNEQFF. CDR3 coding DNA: TGTGCCAGCAGTTTAGGTGAAGTTTTGGGACTAGCGGGGTTTCACTCCTACAATGAGCAGTTCTTC.

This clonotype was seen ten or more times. For the CDR3, the DNA is TGTGCCAGCAGCCCAACGGCCGTTCCCGGAACAGATACGCAGTATTTT. Translated: CASSPTAVPGTDTQYF. This chain links TRBV9 with TRBJ2-3; the D is unclear. CDR1 and CDR2 from the germline V gene are SGDLS and YYNGEE. CDR3 size: 16 residues. Trimming took off 4 bases at V and 3 bases at J, with 18 bases between the two ends.

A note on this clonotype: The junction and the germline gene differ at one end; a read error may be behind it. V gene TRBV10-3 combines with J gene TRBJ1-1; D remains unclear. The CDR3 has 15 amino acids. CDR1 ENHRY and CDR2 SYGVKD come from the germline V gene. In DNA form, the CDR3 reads TGTGCCATCAGTGAGTCGGGAAGGGTTGGCACTGGAGCTTTCTTT. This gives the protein CAISESGRVGTGAFF.

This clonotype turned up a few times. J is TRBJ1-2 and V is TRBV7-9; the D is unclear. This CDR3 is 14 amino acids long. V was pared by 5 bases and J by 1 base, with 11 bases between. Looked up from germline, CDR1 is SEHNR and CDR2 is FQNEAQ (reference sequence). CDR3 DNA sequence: TGTGCCAGCAGCCGGAGAAGCTTTAACTATGGCTACACCTTC. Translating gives CASSRRSFNYGYTF. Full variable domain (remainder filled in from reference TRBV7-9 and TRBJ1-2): DTGVSQNPRHKITKRGQNVTFRCDPISEHNRLYWYRQTLGQGPEFLTYFQNEAQLEKSRLLSDRFSAERPKGSFSTLEIQRTEQGDSAMYLCASSRRSFNYGYTFGSGTRLTVV.

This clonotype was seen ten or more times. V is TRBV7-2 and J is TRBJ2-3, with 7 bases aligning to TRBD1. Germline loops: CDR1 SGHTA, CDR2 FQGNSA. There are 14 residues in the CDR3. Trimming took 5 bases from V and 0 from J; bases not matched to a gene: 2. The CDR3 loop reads CASSRQGSTDTQYF. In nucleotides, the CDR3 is TGTGCCAGCAGCCGACAGGGTAGCACAGATACGCAGTATTTT.

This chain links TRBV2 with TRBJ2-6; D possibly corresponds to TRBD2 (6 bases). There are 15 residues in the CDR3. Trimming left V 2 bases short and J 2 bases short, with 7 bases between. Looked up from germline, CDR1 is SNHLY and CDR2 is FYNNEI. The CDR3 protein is CASSEPGAGANVLTF. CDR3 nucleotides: TGTGCCAGCAGTGAACCGGGGGCTGGGGCCAACGTCCTGACTTTC.

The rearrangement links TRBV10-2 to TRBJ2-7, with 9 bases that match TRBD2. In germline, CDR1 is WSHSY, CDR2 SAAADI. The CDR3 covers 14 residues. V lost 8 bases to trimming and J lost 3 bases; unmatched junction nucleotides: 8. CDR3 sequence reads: CASGLLAGNYEQYF. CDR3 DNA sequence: TGCGCCAGCGGGTTGCTAGCGGGGAACTACGAGCAGTACTTC.

The CDR3 protein is CASSSAPSLNTEAFF. Written as DNA, the CDR3 is TGTGCCAGCAGCTCCGCCCCGAGTTTGAACACTGAAGCTTTCTTT. This sequence joins TRBV7-2 and TRBJ1-1; no clear D. Germline CDR1 and CDR2: SGHTA and FQGNSA. This CDR3 comprises 15 residues. With 4 bases removed from V and 0 bases from J, the gap between germline ends came to 12 bases.

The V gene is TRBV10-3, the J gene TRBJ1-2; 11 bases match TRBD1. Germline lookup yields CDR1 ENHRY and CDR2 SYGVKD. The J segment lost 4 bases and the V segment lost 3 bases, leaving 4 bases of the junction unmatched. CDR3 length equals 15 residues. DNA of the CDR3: TGTGCCATCAGTGATGGGACAGGGGGAGGCTATGGCTACACCTTC. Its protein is CAISDGTGGGYGYTF.

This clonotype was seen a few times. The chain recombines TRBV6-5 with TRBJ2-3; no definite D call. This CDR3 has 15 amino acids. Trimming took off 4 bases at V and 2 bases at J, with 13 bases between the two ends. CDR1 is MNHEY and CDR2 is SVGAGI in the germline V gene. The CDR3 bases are TGTGCCAGCAGTTTCGTAGGCCGCCCCACAGATACGCAGTATTTT. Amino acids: CASSFVGRPTDTQYF.

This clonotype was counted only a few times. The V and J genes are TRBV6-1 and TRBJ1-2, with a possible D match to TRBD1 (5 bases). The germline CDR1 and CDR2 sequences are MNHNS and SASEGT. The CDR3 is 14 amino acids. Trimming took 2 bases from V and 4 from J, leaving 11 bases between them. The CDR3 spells CASSEIGGVYGYTF. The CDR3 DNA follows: TGTGCCAGCAGTGAAATCGGGGGAGTCTATGGCTACACCTTC.

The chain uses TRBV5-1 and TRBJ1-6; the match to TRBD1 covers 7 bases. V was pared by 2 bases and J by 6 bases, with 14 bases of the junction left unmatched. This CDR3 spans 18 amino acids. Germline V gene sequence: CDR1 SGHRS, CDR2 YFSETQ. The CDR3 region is CASSFGQEAIFGNSPLHF. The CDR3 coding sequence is TGCGCCAGCAGCTTCGGACAGGAAGCGATCTTTGGTAATTCACCCCTCCACTTT. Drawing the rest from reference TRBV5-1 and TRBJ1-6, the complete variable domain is KAGVTQTPRYLIKTRGQQVTLSCSPISGHRSVSWYQQTPGQGLQFLFEYFSETQRNKGNFPGRFSGRQFSNSRSEMNVSTLELGDSALYLCASSFGQEAIFGNSPLHFGNGTRLTVT.

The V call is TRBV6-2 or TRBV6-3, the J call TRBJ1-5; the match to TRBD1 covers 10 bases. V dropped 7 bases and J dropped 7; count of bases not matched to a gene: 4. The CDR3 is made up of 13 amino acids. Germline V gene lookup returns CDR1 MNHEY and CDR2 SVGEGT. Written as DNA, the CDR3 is TGTGCCAGCAAGACAGGGGGCCAACAGCCCCAGCATTTT. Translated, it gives CASKTGGQQPQHF.

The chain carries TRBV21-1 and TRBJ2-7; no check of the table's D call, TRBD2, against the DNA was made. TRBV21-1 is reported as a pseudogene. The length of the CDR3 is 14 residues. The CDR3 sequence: CASTPRKNHYEQYF. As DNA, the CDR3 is TGTGCCAGCACCCCGCGGAAGAATCACTACGAGCAGTACTTC.

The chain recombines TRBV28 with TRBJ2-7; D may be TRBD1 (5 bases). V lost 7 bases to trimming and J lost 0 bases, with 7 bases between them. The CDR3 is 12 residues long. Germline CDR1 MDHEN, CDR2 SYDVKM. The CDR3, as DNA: TGTGCCAGCAAGGGGTTCTCCTACGAGCAGTACTTC. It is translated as CASKGFSYEQYF. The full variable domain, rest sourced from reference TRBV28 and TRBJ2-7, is DVKVTQSSRYLVKRTGEKVFLECVQDMDHENMFWYRQDPGLGLRLIYFSYDVKMKEKGDIPEGYSVSREKKERFSLILESASTNQTSMYLCASKGFSYEQYFGPGTRLTVT.

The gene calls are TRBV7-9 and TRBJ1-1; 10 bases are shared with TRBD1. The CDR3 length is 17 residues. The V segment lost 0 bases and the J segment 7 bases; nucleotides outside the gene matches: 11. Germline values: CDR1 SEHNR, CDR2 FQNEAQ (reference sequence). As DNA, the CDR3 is TGTGCCAGCAGCTTAGCATTATTGGGACAGGGGAAGGTTGAAGCTTTCTTT. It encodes CASSLALLGQGKVEAFF.